These 24 T cell receptor beta chains were all obtained from the same sample, sequenced in a study of cytotoxic CD8 clonotypes in ibrutinib-treated CLL. Only in-frame clones appear in the TCRdb table, and some are missing; sequencing was by immunoSEQ multiplex PCR. The sample has 160,000 or so clones; about 80% are singletons. The sequenced sample was PBMCs, obtained after 24 months of ibrutinib treatment. The receptors stem from a human donor with chronic lymphocytic leukemia.

The chain carries TRBV10-3 and TRBJ1-4; no clear D gene. This CDR3 region has 15 residues. Trimming stripped 3 bases from V and 10 bases from J, with 18 bases between. Germline V gene sequence: CDR1 ENHRY, CDR2 SYGVKD. CDR3 sequence (DNA): TGTGCCATCAGTGACTTGGCCCTAGGTGTGGGAAAACTGTTTTTT. Encoded protein: CAISDLALGVGKLFF.

The chain has TRBV5-5 and TRBJ1-5; TRBD1 agrees at 7 bases. With V trimmed by 1 base and J by 2 bases, 9 bases remained unmatched. The CDR3 loop spans 17 amino acids. In germline, CDR1 is SGHKS, CDR2 YYEKEE (reference sequence). CDR3 in DNA: TGTGCCAGCAGCTTGTCCTGGGACAGATGGGGCAATCAGCCCCAGCATTTT. Translating it yields CASSLSWDRWGNQPQHF.

The CDR3 region is CASSYSQGLVYGYTF. The CDR3 nucleotides read TGTGCCAGCAGTTACTCGCAGGGGCTAGTGTATGGCTACACCTTC. This chain links TRBV6-5 with TRBJ1-2, with D perhaps TRBD1 (6 bases). In germline, CDR1 is MNHEY, CDR2 SVGAGI. V was trimmed by 0 bases and J by 5 bases, leaving 13 bases between them. The CDR3 totals 15 residues.

The V gene is TRBV9, the J gene TRBJ1-3, with D perhaps matching TRBD1 (5 bases). The CDR3 sequence is 18 residues long. CDR1 is SGDLS, CDR2 YYNGEE, per germline. The ends were cut back, 3 bases at V and 1 base at J, with 20 bases in the middle. The CDR3 DNA is TGTGCCAGCAGCGGAGGAGTGGGGGGTGCAGGGTCTGGAAACACCATATATTTT. It is translated as CASSGGVGGAGSGNTIYF. Full variable domain (outside the CDR3, taken from reference TRBV9 and TRBJ1-3): DSGVTQTPKHLITATGQRVTLRCSPRSGDLSVYWYQQSLDQGLQFLIQYYNGEERAKGNILERFSAQQFPDLHSELNLSSLELGDSALYFCASSGGVGGAGSGNTIYFGEGSWLTVV.

Only one count was recorded for this clone. This sequence joins TRBV5-1 and TRBJ2-5; no definite D call. Germline loops: CDR1 SGHRS, CDR2 YFSETQ. The CDR3 runs 13 residues. Between the trimmed V and J ends, which lost 0 bases and 3 bases, there was a span of 6 bases. Here the CDR3 DNA reads TGCGCCAGCAGCTTGGGGGCGGAAGAGACCCAGTACTTC. This translates into CASSLGAEETQYF.

This rearrangement joins TRBV5-1 to TRBJ2-3, with TRBD2 identical over 10 bases. CDR3 length: 16 residues. The germline gives CDR1 SGHRS, CDR2 YFSETQ. The V gene end was trimmed by 4 bases and the J gene end by 6 bases; junction bases not matched to a gene: 11. The CDR3 reads CASSPYTGTSADTQYF. The CDR3 DNA is TGCGCCAGCAGCCCATATACCGGGACTAGCGCGGATACGCAGTATTTT. Variable domain in full (rest from reference TRBV5-1 and TRBJ2-3): KAGVTQTPRYLIKTRGQQVTLSCSPISGHRSVSWYQQTPGQGLQFLFEYFSETQRNKGNFPGRFSGRQFSNSRSEMNVSTLELGDSALYLCASSPYTGTSADTQYFGPGTRLTVL.

The chain joins TRBV7-7 to TRBJ1-2, with D possibly TRBD1 on 5 matching bases. CDR3 length equals 13 residues. From germline, CDR1 is SSHAT and CDR2 FNYEAQ (reference sequence). V was pared by 5 bases and J by 2 bases, with 9 bases between. The CDR3 here is CASSNRTNYGYTF. In nucleotides, the CDR3 is TGTGCCAGCAGCAACAGGACGAACTATGGCTACACCTTC. The whole variable domain, filled in from reference TRBV7-7 and TRBJ1-2, reads GAGVSQSPRYKVTKRGQDVTLRCDPISSHATLYWYQQALGQGPEFLTYFNYEAQPDKSGLPSDRFSAERPEGSISTLTIQRTEQRDSAMYRCASSNRTNYGYTFGSGTRLTVV.

This clone was found once. The chain joins TRBV5-6 to TRBJ2-7; 13 positions agree with TRBD2. Germline V lookup: CDR1 SGHDT, CDR2 YYEEEE. The CDR3 is 18 residues long. Trimming removed 1 base from V and 0 bases from J; junction bases left unmatched: 7. The CDR3 DNA reads as TGTGCCAGCAGCTTGCGGACTAGCGGGAGTGTCCGCTCCTACGAGCAGTACTTC. It is translated as CASSLRTSGSVRSYEQYF.

This clone appeared a single time. V usage is TRBV6-1 and J usage is TRBJ1-5; possibly TRBD1 for D (5 bases). V was trimmed by 4 bases and J by 0 bases, leaving 13 bases between them. The CDR3 sequence is 16 residues long. Germline loops: CDR1 MNHNS, CDR2 SASEGT. CDR3 sequence (DNA): TGTGCCAGCAGTGGAGGACATGGAAATAGCAATCAGCCCCAGCATTTT. Amino acids: CASSGGHGNSNQPQHF.

J is TRBJ1-1 and V is TRBV7-2, with TRBD1 matching over 8 bases. The CDR3 length is 16 residues. Germline trimming cut 6 bases from V and 5 bases from J; bases unmatched to any gene: 14. Germline V gene sequence: CDR1 SGHTA, CDR2 FQGNSA. Written as DNA, the CDR3 is TGTGCCAGCAGTTTTAAGGGCGGACAGGGAGGAACTGAAGCTTTCTTT. As protein: CASSFKGGQGGTEAFF.

V is TRBV7-9 and J is TRBJ2-7, with D maybe TRBD1 (6 bases). The CDR3 runs 12 residues. Germline V lookup: CDR1 SEHNR, CDR2 FQNEAQ (reference sequence). V lost 3 bases and J lost 7, with 10 bases in between. CDR3 DNA: TGTGCCAGCAGCTTCCAGAGGGGGGAGCAGTACTTC. Residues: CASSFQRGEQYF.

The rearrangement uses TRBV5-1 and TRBJ2-1; D remains ambiguous. Trimming pared 1 base from V and 0 bases from J, leaving 8 bases between. The CDR3 covers 15 residues. CDR1 and CDR2 from the germline V gene are SGHRS and YFSETQ. As DNA, the CDR3 is TGCGCCAGCAGCTTGTCCCCGGGCTCCTACAATGAGCAGTTCTTC. Its translation is CASSLSPGSYNEQFF.

This chain joins TRBV18 and TRBJ2-3, with D possibly being TRBD2 (6 bases). The CDR3 has 12 residues. Germline CDR1 reads KGHSH; CDR2 reads LQKENI. V gave up 6 bases and J gave up 4 bases, with 8 bases separating them. The CDR3 nucleotides read TGTGCCAGCTCCGGGACTTCAGATACGCAGTATTTT. Its protein is CASSGTSDTQYF. The complete variable domain, with remaining parts taken from reference TRBV18 and TRBJ2-3, reads NAGVMQNPRHLVRRRGQEARLRCSPMKGHSHVYWYRQLPEEGLKFMVYLQKENIIDESGMPKERFSAEFPKEGPSILRIQQVVRGDSAAYFCASSGTSDTQYFGPGTRLTVL.

This chain links TRBV4-3 with TRBJ2-1; 7 bases agree with TRBD1. This CDR3 has 14 residues. V lost 1 base to trimming and J lost 14 bases; unmatched junction nucleotides: 11. Germline CDR1 LGHNA, CDR2 YSLEER. The CDR3 protein is CASSQATGSHLEFF. The DNA of the CDR3 is TGCGCCAGCAGCCAAGCGACAGGGTCCCACCTAGAGTTCTTC.

The rearrangement uses TRBV2 and TRBJ2-3, with TRBD2 matching 13 bases. From germline, CDR1 is SNHLY and CDR2 FYNNEI. The CDR3 covers 19 residues. V lost 5 bases and J lost 0; bases outside the gene matches: 11. CDR3 nucleotide sequence: TGTGCCAGCAGTTTTCCTCCGGGACTAGCGGGGTCTAGCACAGATACGCAGTATTTT. Translating it yields CASSFPPGLAGSSTDTQYF.

The chain has TRBV30 and TRBJ1-5; possibly TRBD1 for D (5 bases). Trimming took 3 bases from V and 3 from J, leaving 9 bases between them. The CDR3 length is 13 residues. CDR1 is GTSNPN and CDR2 is SVGIG in the germline V gene (reference sequence). This CDR3 reads CAWRPGPNQPQHF. As DNA, the CDR3 is TGTGCCTGGAGACCAGGGCCCAATCAGCCCCAGCATTTT.

V is TRBV7-3 and J is TRBJ1-1, with D maybe TRBD1 (5 bases). Trimming removed 0 bases from V and 2 bases from J, with 10 bases in between. The CDR3 is 15 residues long. From germline, CDR1 is SGHTA and CDR2 FQGTGA. The CDR3 sequence is CASSLTRDENTEAFF. The CDR3, as DNA: TGTGCCAGCAGCTTAACCCGGGACGAAAACACTGAAGCTTTCTTT.

V is TRBV9 and J is TRBJ1-1; D might be TRBD1 (6 bases). Germline V gives CDR1 SGDLS, CDR2 YYNGEE. The CDR3 consists of 15 residues. Trimming left V 0 bases short and J 1 base short, with 10 bases between. CDR3 residues: CASSVDWGANTEAFF. As DNA, the CDR3 is TGTGCCAGCAGCGTAGATTGGGGGGCGAACACTGAAGCTTTCTTT.

The rearrangement joins TRBV7-9 to TRBJ2-7; D not certain. V gave up 7 bases and J gave up 0 bases, with 22 bases separating them. The length of the CDR3 is 17 residues. Germline loops: CDR1 SEHNR, CDR2 FQNEAQ (reference sequence). The CDR3 here is CASTPGKKAESSYEQYF. As DNA, the CDR3 is TGTGCCAGCACCCCGGGTAAGAAGGCGGAGAGCTCCTACGAGCAGTACTTC. The full variable domain, in which reference TRBV7-9 and TRBJ2-7 provide the parts outside the CDR3, is DTGVSQNPRHKITKRGQNVTFRCDPISEHNRLYWYRQTLGQGPEFLTYFQNEAQLEKSRLLSDRFSAERPKGSFSTLEIQRTEQGDSAMYLCASTPGKKAESSYEQYFGPGTRLTVT.

The chain has TRBV5-1 and TRBJ1-1, with 9 bases identical to TRBD1. Losses at the gene ends were 2 bases for V and 3 bases for J; bases not matched to a gene: 8. CDR3 length equals 16 residues. CDR1 and CDR2 from the germline V gene are SGHRS and YFSETQ. CDR3 sequence (DNA): TGCGCCAGCAGCTTCTCGGGACAGGGAGGGCACACTGAAGCTTTCTTT. This translates into CASSFSGQGGHTEAFF.

The V gene is TRBV5-1, the J gene TRBJ1-5, with TRBD1 as a possible D gene (6 bases). Germline-derived CDR1 and CDR2 are SGHRS and YFSETQ. The CDR3 length is 16 residues. The ends were cut back, 4 bases at V and 0 bases at J, with 14 bases in the middle. This CDR3 is CASSLLPGASNQPQHF. In nucleotides, the CDR3 is TGCGCCAGCAGCCTATTACCAGGGGCTAGCAATCAGCCCCAGCATTTT.

The chain carries TRBV7-9 and TRBJ1-5; D uncertain. The CDR3 spans 18 residues. Germline values: CDR1 SEHNR, CDR2 FQNEAQ (reference sequence). The V end was cut by 3 bases, the J end by 2 bases, with 20 bases between. For the CDR3, the DNA is TGTGCCAGCAGCTTCCTTACATCAATTGGGGATGGCAATCAGCCCCAGCATTTT. It is translated as CASSFLTSIGDGNQPQHF.

The V gene is TRBV15, the J gene TRBJ2-7; 7 bases line up with TRBD1. The CDR3 consists of 16 residues. The germline gives CDR1 LNHNV, CDR2 YYDKDF (reference sequence). V trimming: 3 bases; J trimming: 2 bases; junction bases outside the gene matches: 10. As DNA, the CDR3 is TGTGCCACCAGCAGCAAGGAGACAGGGCCACCCTACGAGCAGTACTTC. Amino acid sequence: CATSSKETGPPYEQYF.

The V gene is TRBV5-6, the J gene TRBJ2-3, with 7 bases that match TRBD2. V shed 4 bases and J 3 bases; nucleotides not matched to a gene: 8. Germline V gene lookup returns CDR1 SGHDT and CDR2 YYEEEE. There are 15 residues in the CDR3. The CDR3 here is CASSPGGGTTDTQYF. The DNA for the CDR3 is TGTGCCAGCAGCCCCGGGGGAGGGACTACAGATACGCAGTATTTT.